The sequence of this T cell receptor (beta chain) was determined in a study of T cells after yellow fever vaccination. TCRdb re-called the 5' RACE reads with MiXCR, one entry per CDR3 protein. The repertoire has around 70,000 distinct CDR3 sequences, more than 5.5% of them found once; the top ten carry about 33%. Remarks on this clonotype: Its antigen is not identified.

V lost 3 bases, J lost 3 bases, and 9 bases stayed unmatched. CDR1 is LNHDA and CDR2 is SQIVND in the germline V gene (reference sequence). This CDR3 is 17 amino acids long. Whole-study findings and limits: Subsequent booster samples again held most clones from primary vaccination (more than 95% CD4, roughly 91% CD8).

This chain links TRBV19 with TRBJ2-1; TRBD2 aligns across 9 bases. The receptor was derived from a man younger than 35 who received the YFV17D yellow fever vaccine. Here the sequenced sample was CD8+ T cells sorted from PBMCs, taken about 5 days after the first yellow fever vaccination. DNA for the CDR3: TGTGCCAGTAGTATCCTCTCAAGCGGGGGGCTCTACAATGAGCAGTTCTTC. Encoded protein: CASSILSSGGLYNEQFF.